This T cell receptor (beta chain) appears in the sequencing data of a study of shared clonotypes between healthy human individuals. Across the whole study: The study used three CD4 naive, three CD4 memory, two CD8 naive and one CD8 memory plate per donor.

Genomic DNA of every subset was divided equally among multiple immunoSEQ plates. Method: immunoSEQ multiplex PCR; TCRdb's copy keeps in-frame clones and lacks some. The sample carries more than 900,000 clones, 75% to 85% recorded once. Findings and caveats of the study: What naive subsets generally showed was a larger estimated richness than memory subsets showed.

Researchers partitioned CD4+ cells into CD45RA+ naive and CD45RA-negative memory subsets. This clone was recorded only once. What it recognizes is unknown. CDR1 SGDLS and CDR2 YYNGEE come from the germline V gene. Trimming cost V 0 bases and J 3 bases; bases outside gene matches: 2. The CDR3 length is 15 residues. The sequencing sample was made of memory CD4+ T cells from PBMCs. Subset described: CD45RA-negative fraction. This TCR derives from a man between 18 and 35 years old in good health. Some clones in this sample may be carry-over from other donors' samples. J is TRBJ2-1 and V is TRBV9; 8 bases fit TRBD1. The CDR3 reads CASSVGDRFYNEQFF. In DNA form, the CDR3 reads TGTGCCAGCAGCGTAGGGGACAGGTTCTACAATGAGCAGTTCTTC.